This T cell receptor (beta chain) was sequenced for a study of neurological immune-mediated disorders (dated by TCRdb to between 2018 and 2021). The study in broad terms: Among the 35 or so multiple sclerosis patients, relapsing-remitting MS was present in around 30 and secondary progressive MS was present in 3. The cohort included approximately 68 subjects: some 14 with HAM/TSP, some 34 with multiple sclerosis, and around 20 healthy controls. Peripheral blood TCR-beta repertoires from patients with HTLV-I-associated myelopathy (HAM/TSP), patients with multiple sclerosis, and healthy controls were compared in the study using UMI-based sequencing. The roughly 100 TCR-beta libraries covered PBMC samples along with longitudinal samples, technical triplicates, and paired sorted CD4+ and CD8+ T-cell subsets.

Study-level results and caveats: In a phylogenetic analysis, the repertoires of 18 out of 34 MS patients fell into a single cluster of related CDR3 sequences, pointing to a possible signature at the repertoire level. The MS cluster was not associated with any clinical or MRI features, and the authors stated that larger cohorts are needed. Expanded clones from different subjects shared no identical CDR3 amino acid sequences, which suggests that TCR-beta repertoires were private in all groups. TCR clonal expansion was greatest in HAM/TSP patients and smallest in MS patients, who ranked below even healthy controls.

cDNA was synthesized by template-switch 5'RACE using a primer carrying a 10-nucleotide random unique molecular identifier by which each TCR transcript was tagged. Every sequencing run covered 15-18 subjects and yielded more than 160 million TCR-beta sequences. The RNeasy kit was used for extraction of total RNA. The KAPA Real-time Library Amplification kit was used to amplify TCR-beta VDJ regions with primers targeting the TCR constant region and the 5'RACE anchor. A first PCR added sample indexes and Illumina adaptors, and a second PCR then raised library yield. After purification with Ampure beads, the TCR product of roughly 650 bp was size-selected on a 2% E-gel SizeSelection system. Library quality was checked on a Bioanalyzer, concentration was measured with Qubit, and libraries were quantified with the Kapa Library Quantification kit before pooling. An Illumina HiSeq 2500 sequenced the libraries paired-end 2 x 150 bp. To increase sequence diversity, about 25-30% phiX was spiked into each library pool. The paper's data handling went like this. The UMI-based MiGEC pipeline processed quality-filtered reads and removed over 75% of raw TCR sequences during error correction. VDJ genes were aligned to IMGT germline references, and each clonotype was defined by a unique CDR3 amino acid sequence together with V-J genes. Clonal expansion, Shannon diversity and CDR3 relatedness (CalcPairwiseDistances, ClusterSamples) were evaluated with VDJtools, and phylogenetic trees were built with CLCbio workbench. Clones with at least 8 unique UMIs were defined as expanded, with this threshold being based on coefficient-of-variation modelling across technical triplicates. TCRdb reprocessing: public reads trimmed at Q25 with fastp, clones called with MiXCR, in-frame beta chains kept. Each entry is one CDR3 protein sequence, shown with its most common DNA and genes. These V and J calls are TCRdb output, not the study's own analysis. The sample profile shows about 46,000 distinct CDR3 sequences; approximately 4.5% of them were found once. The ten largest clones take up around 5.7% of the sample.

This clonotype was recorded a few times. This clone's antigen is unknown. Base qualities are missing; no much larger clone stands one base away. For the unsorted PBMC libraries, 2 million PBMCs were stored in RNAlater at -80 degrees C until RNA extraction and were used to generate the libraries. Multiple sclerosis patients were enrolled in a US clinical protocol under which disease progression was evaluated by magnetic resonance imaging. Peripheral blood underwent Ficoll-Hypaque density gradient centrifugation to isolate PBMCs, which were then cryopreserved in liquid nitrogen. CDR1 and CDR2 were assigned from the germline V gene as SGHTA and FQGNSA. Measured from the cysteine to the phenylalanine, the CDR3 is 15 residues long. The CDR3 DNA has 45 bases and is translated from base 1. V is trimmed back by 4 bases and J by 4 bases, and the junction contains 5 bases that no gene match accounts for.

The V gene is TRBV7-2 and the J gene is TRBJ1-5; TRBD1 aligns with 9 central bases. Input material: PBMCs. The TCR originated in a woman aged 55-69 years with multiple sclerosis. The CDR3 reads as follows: CASSSGQGSNQPQHF. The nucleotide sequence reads TGTGCCAGCAGCTCCGGACAGGGGTCGAATCAGCCCCAGCATTTT.